Sequencing of this T cell receptor (beta chain) was carried out in a study of T cells after posttransplantation cyclophosphamide. General study results and limits: Skin or GI-infiltrating T cells shared few TRB sequences with blood. TRB clonality was highly associated with recipient CMV seropositivity and reactivation. Later post-transplant blood repertoires were often dominated by donor CD8+ memory clones.

Of note for this clone: What it recognizes is unknown.

The V and J ends lost 1 base and 2 bases, in that order; junction bases with no gene match: 6. The CDR3 has 18 amino acids. Germline V gene lookup returns CDR1 KGHSH and CDR2 LQKENI. A marrow graft followed busulfan-fludarabine conditioning, with cyclophosphamide on days +3 and +4. Generated by immunoSEQ multiplex PCR, the TCRdb table keeps only in-frame clones and is missing some. Among tens of thousands of clones listed, roughly 73% were seen once. Source: CD4+ T cells sorted from blood, taken about 1,900 days after a stem cell transplant with posttransplant cyclophosphamide. This receptor was obtained from a female patient in her thirties or forties who received an allogeneic stem cell transplant from a related donor, was CMV-positive, and had no GVHD. Some T cells may be transferred from the graft donor. The chain uses TRBV18 and TRBJ2-2; TRBD1 matches 11 bases. CDR3 in DNA: TGTGCCAGCTCACCACGGCCCGGACAGGGGGCTAACACCGGGGAGCTGTTTTTT. Amino acid sequence: CASSPRPGQGANTGELFF.